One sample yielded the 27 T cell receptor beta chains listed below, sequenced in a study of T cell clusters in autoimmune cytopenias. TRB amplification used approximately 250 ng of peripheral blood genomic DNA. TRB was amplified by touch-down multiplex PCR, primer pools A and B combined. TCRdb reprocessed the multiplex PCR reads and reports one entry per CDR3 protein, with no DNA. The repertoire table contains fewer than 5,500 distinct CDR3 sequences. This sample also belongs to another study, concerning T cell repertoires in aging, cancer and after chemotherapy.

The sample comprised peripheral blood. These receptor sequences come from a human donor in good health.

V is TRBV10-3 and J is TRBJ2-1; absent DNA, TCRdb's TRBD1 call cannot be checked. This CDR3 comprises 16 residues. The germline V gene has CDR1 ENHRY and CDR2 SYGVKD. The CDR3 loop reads CAISEFPGQGASEQFF.

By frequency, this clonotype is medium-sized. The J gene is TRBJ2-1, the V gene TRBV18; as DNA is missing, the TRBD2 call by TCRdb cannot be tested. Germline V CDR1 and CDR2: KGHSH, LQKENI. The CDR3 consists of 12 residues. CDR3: CASSQRTSEQFF.

CDR3 sequence reads: CASFWDRGTGELFF. V usage is TRBV2 and J usage is TRBJ2-2; TCRdb outputs TRBD1, but without DNA this stays unchecked. CDR3 length: 14 amino acids. Germline CDR1 SNHLY, CDR2 FYNNEI.

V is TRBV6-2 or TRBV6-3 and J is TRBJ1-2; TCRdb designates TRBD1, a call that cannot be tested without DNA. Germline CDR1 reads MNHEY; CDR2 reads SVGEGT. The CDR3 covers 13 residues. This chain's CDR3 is CASRSGGEYGYTF.

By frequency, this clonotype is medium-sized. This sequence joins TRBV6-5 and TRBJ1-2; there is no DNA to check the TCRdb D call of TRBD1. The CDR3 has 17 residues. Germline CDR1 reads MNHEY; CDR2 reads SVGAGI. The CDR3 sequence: CASSPPGSASINYGYTF.

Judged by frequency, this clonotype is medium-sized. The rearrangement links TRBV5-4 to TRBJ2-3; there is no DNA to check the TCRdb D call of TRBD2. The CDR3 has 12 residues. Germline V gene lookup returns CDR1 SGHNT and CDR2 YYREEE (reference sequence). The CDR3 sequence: CASSRDLLGQYF.

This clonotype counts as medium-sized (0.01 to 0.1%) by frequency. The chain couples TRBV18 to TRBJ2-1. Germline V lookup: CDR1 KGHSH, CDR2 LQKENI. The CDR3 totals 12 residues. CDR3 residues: CASSPRPNEQFF.

The CDR3 protein is CASSPGTLNTDTQYF. The V and J genes are TRBV19 and TRBJ2-3; absent DNA, TCRdb's TRBD1 call cannot be checked. Germline V gene data show CDR1 as LNHDA and CDR2 as SQIVND (reference sequence). The CDR3 extends over 15 amino acids.

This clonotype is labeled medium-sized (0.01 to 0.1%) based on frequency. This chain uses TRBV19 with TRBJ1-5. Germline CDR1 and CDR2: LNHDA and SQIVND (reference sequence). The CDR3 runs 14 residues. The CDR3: CASSKFGSYQPQHF.

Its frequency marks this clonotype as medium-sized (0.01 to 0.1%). The CDR3 here is CATSSRVAGNTIYF. V usage is TRBV15 and J usage is TRBJ1-3. This CDR3 is 14 amino acids long. CDR1 is LNHNV and CDR2 is YYDKDF in the germline V gene (reference sequence).

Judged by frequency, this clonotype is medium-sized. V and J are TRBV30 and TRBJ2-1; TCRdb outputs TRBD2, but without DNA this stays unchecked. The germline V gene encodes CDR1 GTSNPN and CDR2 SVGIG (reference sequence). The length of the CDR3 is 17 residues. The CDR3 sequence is CAWTHTGLRSPYNEQFF.

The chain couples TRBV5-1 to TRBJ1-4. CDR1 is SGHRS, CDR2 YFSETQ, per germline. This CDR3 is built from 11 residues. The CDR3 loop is CASSFDEKLFF.

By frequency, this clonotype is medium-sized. This CDR3 is CASRSGNEAFF. The rearrangement joins TRBV6-5 to TRBJ1-1; TCRdb selects TRBD1, and the lack of DNA leaves this call unchecked. The CDR3 is 11 amino acids. The germline gives CDR1 MNHEY, CDR2 SVGAGI.

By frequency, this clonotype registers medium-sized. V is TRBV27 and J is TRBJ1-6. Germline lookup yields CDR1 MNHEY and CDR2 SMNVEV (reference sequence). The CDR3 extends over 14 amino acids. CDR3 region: CASSMGFDNSPLHF.

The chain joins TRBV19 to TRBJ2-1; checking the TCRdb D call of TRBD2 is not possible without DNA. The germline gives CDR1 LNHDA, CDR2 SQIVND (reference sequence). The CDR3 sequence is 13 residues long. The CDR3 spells CASRRLAGGEQFF.

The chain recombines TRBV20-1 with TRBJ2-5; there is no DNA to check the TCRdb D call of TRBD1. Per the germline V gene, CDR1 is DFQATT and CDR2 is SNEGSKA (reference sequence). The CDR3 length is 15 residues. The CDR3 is CSARESSGRRGEQYF.

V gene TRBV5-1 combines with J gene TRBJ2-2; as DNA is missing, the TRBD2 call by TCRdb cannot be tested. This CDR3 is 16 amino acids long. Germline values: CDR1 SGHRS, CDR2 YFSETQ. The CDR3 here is CASSLLSGVWTGELFF.

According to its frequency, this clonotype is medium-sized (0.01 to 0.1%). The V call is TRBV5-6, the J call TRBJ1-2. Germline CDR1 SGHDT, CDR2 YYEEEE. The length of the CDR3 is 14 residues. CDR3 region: CASSLGEGRYGYTF.

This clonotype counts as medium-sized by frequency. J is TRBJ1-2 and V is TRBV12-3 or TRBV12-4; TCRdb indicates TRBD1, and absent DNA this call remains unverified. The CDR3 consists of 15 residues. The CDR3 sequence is CASSPGQENNYGYTF.

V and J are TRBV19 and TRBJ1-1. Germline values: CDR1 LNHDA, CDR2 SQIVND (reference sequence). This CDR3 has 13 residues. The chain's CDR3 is CASSIGGDSTAFF.

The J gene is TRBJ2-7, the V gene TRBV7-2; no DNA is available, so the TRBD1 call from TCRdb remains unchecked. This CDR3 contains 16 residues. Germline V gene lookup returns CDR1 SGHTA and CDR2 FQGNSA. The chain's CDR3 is CASSGTGGRSSYEQYF.

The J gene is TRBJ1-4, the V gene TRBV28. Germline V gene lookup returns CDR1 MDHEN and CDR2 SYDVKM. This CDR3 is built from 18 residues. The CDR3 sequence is CASSLVRARTPTNEKLFF.

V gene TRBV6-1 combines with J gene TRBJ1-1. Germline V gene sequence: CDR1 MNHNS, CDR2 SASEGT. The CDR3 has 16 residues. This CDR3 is CASTKPGPFKDTEAFF.

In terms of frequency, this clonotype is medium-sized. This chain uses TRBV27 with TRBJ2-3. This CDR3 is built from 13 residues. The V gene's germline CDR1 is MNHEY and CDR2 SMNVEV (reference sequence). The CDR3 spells CASSYLHTDTQYF.

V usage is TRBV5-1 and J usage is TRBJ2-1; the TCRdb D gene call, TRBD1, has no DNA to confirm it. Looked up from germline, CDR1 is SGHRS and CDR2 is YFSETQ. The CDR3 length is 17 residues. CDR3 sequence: CASSLAVRGQGINEQFF.

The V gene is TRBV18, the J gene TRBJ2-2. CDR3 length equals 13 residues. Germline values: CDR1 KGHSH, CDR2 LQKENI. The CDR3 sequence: CASSPVLVGELFF.

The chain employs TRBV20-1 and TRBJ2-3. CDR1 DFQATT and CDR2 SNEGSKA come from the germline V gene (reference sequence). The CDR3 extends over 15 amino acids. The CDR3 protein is CSANKGLTSTDTQYF.